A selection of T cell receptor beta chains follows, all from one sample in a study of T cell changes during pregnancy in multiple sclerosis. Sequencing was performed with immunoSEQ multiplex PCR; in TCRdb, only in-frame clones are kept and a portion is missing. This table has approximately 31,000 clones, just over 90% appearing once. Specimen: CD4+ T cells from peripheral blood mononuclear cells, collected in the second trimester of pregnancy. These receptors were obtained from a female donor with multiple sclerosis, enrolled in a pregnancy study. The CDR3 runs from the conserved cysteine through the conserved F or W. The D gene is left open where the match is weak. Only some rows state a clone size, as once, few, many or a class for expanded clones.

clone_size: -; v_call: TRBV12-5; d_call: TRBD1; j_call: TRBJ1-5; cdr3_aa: CASGPPGQGLNQPQHF; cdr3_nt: TGTGCTAGTGGTCCTCCGGGACAGGGACTAAATCAGCCCCAGCATTTT
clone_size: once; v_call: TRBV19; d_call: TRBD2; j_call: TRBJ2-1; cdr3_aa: CASSKGQGLAVDEQFF; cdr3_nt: TGTGCCAGTAGTAAGGGTCAAGGACTAGCGGTTGATGAGCAGTTCTTC
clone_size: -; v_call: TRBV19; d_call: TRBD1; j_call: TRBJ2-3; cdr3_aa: CASSRTGGNTQYF; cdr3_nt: TGTGCCAGTAGTAGGACAGGGGGGAATACGCAGTATTTT
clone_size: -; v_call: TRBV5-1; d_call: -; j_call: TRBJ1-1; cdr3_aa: CASSLAGVSNTEAFF; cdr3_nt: TGCGCCAGCAGCTTGGCCGGGGTTTCGAACACTGAAGCTTTCTTT
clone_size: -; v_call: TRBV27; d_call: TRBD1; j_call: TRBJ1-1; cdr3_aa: CASSLPGQGATEAFF; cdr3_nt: TGTGCCAGCAGTTTACCGGGACAGGGGGCCACTGAAGCTTTCTTT
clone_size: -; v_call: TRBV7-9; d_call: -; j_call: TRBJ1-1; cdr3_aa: CASSADRVNTEAFF; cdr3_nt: TGTGCCAGCAGCGCGGACAGAGTGAACACTGAAGCTTTCTTT
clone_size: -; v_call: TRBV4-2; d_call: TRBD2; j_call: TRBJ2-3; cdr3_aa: CASSQRTSGSSTDTQYF; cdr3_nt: TGTGCCAGCAGCCAACGGACTAGCGGATCTAGCACAGATACGCAGTATTTT
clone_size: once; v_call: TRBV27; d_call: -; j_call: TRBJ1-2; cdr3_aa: CATPRLLPGYTF; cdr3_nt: TGTGCCACCCCGAGACTCCTTCCCGGCTACACCTTC
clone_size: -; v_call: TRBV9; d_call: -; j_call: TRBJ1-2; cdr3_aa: CASSPRTSPGGYTF; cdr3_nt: TGTGCCAGCAGCCCACGGACATCCCCAGGAGGCTACACCTTC
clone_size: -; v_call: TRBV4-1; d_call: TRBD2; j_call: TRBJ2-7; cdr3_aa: CASSAAGGTSGNSYEQYF; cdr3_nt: TGCGCCAGCAGCGCAGCCGGGGGTACTAGCGGGAATAGCTACGAGCAGTACTTC
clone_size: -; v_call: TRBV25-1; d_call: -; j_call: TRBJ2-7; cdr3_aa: CASSGVGNEQYF; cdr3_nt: TGTGCCAGCAGTGGGGTCGGGAACGAGCAGTACTTC
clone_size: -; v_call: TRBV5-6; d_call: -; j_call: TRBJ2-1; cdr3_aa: CASSLFTGATGGNEQFF; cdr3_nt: TGTGCCAGCAGCTTGTTTACAGGGGCGACCGGGGGAAATGAGCAGTTCTTC
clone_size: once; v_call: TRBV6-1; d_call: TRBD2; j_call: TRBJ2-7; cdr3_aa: CASSAEGLATGEQYF; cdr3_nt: TGTGCCAGCAGTGCGGAGGGACTAGCAACGGGTGAGCAGTACTTC
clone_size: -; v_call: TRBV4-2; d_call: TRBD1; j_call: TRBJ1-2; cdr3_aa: CASSQDWARGHYGYTF; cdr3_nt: TGTGCCAGCAGCCAAGATTGGGCCAGGGGGCACTATGGCTACACCTTC
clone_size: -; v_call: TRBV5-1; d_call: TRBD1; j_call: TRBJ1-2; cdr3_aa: CASSYRQGIGTF; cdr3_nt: TGCGCCAGCAGCTACCGACAGGGGATAGGCACCTTC
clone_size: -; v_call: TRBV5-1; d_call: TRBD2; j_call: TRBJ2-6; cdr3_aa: CASSLDRREGPGANVLTF; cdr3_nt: TGCGCCAGCAGCTTGGATAGGCGGGAGGGCCCTGGGGCCAACGTCCTGACTTTC
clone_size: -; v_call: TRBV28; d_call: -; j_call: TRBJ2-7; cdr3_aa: CASSLGGARHEQYF; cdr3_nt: TGTGCCAGCAGTTTGGGTGGGGCCCGCCACGAGCAGTACTTC
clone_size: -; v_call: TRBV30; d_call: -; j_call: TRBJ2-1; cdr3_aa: CAWVGGGVIKQFF; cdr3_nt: TGTGCCTGGGTGGGGGGTGGCGTAATAAAGCAGTTCTTC
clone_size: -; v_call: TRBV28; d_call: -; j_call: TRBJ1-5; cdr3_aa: CASRDSLGGNQPQHF; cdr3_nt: TGTGCCAGCAGGGACAGCTTGGGTGGGAATCAGCCCCAGCATTTT
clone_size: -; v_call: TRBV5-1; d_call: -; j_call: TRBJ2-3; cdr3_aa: CASSDRLITDTQYF; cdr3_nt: TGCGCCAGCTCTGACAGGCTGATCACAGATACGCAGTATTTT
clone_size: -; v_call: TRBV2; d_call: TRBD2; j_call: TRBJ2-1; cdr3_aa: CASIPGTSRSNEQFF; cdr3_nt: TGTGCCAGCATTCCCGGGACTAGTAGATCCAATGAGCAGTTCTTC
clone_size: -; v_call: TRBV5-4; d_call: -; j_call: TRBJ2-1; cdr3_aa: CASSFDGGRNEQFF; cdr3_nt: TGTGCCAGCAGCTTTGACGGGGGTAGGAATGAGCAGTTCTTC